This is a list of T cell receptor beta chains from one sample in a study of PD-L1 blockade in urothelial cancer. Produced via immunoSEQ multiplex PCR; TCRdb's table is partial and in-frame only. The sample records about 91,000 clones, roughly 83% being singletons. The input for sequencing was PBMCs, taken around atezolizumab (anti-PD-L1) treatment. The receptors stem from a man aged 70 or older with urothelial cancer. CDR3s include the opening cysteine and the closing phenylalanine or tryptophan. A D gene is named only where the DNA matches it firmly. Clone size is stated in some rows and not others, as once, few, many or a class when expanded.

j_gene,d_gene,abundance,v_gene,CDR3aa,CDR3nt
TRBJ2-3,-,once,TRBV5-1,CASSLMGPTDTQYF,TGCGCCAGCAGCTTGATGGGGCCCACAGATACGCAGTATTTT
TRBJ1-1,-,once,TRBV23-1,CASKIRAMWAFF,TGCGCCAGCAAAATCCGTGCGATGTGGGCTTTCTTT
TRBJ2-4,-,-,TRBV11-1,CASSTGVLGNIQYF,TGTGCCAGCAGTACGGGGGTTCTGGGAAACATTCAGTACTTC
TRBJ2-7,-,-,TRBV4-3,CASSQENLRRYEQYF,TGCGCCAGCAGCCAAGAGAATCTCCGGAGATACGAGCAGTACTTC
TRBJ1-2,-,-,TRBV19,CASSILAGPTSNYGYTF,TGTGCCAGTAGTATCTTGGCAGGGCCTACTTCCAACTATGGCTACACCTTC
TRBJ2-3,TRBD2,-,TRBV9,CASSVAPGGGGTDTQYF,TGTGCCAGCAGCGTTGCCCCGGGCGGGGGAGGTACAGATACGCAGTATTTT
TRBJ1-2,TRBD1,-,TRBV4-2,CASSQDLRQGRVVGYGYTF,TGTGCCAGCAGCCAAGATCTCCGACAGGGGAGGGTTGTGGGCTATGGCTACACCTTC
TRBJ2-3,-,-,TRBV21-1,CASSKEGSGYCTDTQYF,TGTGCCAGCAGCAAAGAAGGGTCGGGGTACTGCACAGATACGCAGTATTTT
TRBJ2-2,TRBD1,few,TRBV6-1,CASSEATGWTGELFF,TGTGCCAGCAGTGAAGCGACAGGGTGGACCGGGGAGCTGTTTTTT
TRBJ1-2,TRBD1,few,TRBV2,CASSATGDGYTF,TGTGCCAGCAGTGCGACAGGGGATGGCTACACCTTC
TRBJ1-1,-,-,TRBV5-4,CASSAGGDTEAFF,TGTGCCAGCAGCGCCGGAGGCGACACTGAAGCTTTCTTT
TRBJ2-7,-,-,TRBV7-8,CASSLGGDLRIYEQYF,TGTGCCAGCAGCTTAGGAGGGGACTTGAGGATATACGAGCAGTACTTC
TRBJ2-7,TRBD1,-,TRBV5-6,CASSGGQASVYEQYF,TGTGCCAGCAGCGGGGGACAGGCCTCAGTGTACGAGCAGTACTTC
TRBJ2-1,-,-,TRBV19,CASSMRHSDGSYNEQFF,TGTGCCAGTAGTATGAGGCACTCCGACGGCTCCTACAATGAGCAGTTCTTC
TRBJ1-1,TRBD1,once,TRBV5-5,CASSRRTGRNTEAFF,TGTGCCAGCAGCAGACGGACAGGGAGAAACACTGAAGCTTTCTTT
TRBJ2-2,-,-,TRBV30,CAWTESLASNSPGELFF,TGTGCCTGGACCGAATCACTAGCTTCAAATAGCCCTGGGGAGCTGTTTTTT
TRBJ1-1,TRBD1,-,TRBV30,CALGGLTEAFF,TGTGCCTTAGGGGGCCTCACTGAAGCTTTCTTT
TRBJ2-3,TRBD1,once,TRBV19,CAIHYSGQGGTDTQYF,TGTGCCATTCACTATTCAGGACAGGGCGGGACAGATACGCAGTATTTT
TRBJ2-4,TRBD1,-,TRBV5-1,CASSLGQGAGKNIQYF,TGCGCCAGCAGCTTAGGGCAGGGGGCTGGCAAAAACATTCAGTACTTC
TRBJ2-5,TRBD2,-,TRBV11-3,CASTLRGAPETQYF,TGTGCCAGCACTCTGCGGGGGGCCCCAGAGACCCAGTACTTC
TRBJ2-6,-,-,TRBV2,CASRASGANVLTF,TGTGCCAGCAGGGCCTCTGGGGCCAACGTCCTGACTTTC
TRBJ1-5,-,-,TRBV7-9,CASSFGQNQPQHF,TGTGCCAGCAGCTTCGGACAGAATCAGCCCCAGCATTTT
TRBJ2-7,-,few,TRBV7-2,CASSPPGYSYEQYF,TGTGCCAGCAGCCCCCCAGGATACTCCTACGAGCAGTACTTC
TRBJ1-5,TRBD1,-,TRBV11-2,CASSRGDRGSNQPQHF,TGTGCCAGCAGTCGCGGTGACAGGGGGAGCAATCAGCCCCAGCATTTT
TRBJ2-7,TRBD1,-,TRBV7-3,CASSPGTGGEQYF,TGTGCCAGCAGCCCGGGGACAGGGGGCGAGCAGTACTTC
TRBJ2-5,-,once,TRBV2,CASSAPPRGETQYF,TGTGCCAGCAGCGCACCTCCGCGAGGAGAGACCCAGTACTTC
TRBJ2-7,-,-,TRBV7-8,CASSQNPGLLFEQYF,TGTGCCAGCAGCCAAAATCCGGGACTCTTGTTCGAGCAGTACTTC
TRBJ2-7,-,-,TRBV5-4,CASSFMTPSEQYF,TGTGCCAGCAGCTTCATGACTCCCAGCGAGCAGTACTTC
TRBJ2-5,TRBD1,-,TRBV15,CATSSLRGPQETQYF,TGTGCCACCAGCAGCCTGAGGGGGCCTCAAGAGACCCAGTACTTC
TRBJ2-7,-,once,TRBV12-5,CASGLGTGRSEQYF,TGTGCTAGTGGTTTGGGAACAGGGAGATCCGAGCAGTACTTC
TRBJ2-5,-,-,TRBV6-6,CASRKTGSGETQYF,TGTGCCAGCAGGAAAACAGGGTCTGGAGAGACCCAGTACTTC
TRBJ2-2,TRBD2,-,TRBV7-2,CASSSLAGGGLFF,TGTGCCAGCAGCTCCCTAGCGGGGGGCGGGCTGTTTTTT
TRBJ1-1,TRBD1,medium-sized,TRBV11-2,CASSSSGGGTEAFF,TGTGCCAGCAGCTCCTCAGGGGGCGGCACTGAAGCTTTCTTT
TRBJ1-1,TRBD1,-,TRBV9,CASSFLTGESAFF,TGTGCCAGCAGCTTTCTGACAGGGGAATCAGCTTTCTTT
TRBJ2-1,TRBD2,-,TRBV11-3,CASSSLAGGNEQFF,TGTGCCAGCAGCTCTCTAGCGGGAGGCAATGAGCAGTTCTTC
TRBJ2-1,TRBD2,-,TRBV6-1,CASRLTSGGYNEQFF,TGTGCCAGCAGGCTAACTAGCGGGGGCTACAATGAGCAGTTCTTC
TRBJ1-4,TRBD1,-,TRBV4-1,CASSVRQGALGKLFF,TGCGCCAGCAGCGTCCGACAGGGGGCGCTGGGAAAACTGTTTTTT
TRBJ1-1,-,-,TRBV10-3,CAISESRDGGLNTEAFF,TGTGCCATCAGTGAGTCCAGGGACGGGGGATTGAACACTGAAGCTTTCTTT
TRBJ1-5,TRBD1,few,TRBV4-1,CASGGTGDNQPQHF,TGCGCCAGCGGAGGGACAGGGGACAATCAGCCCCAGCATTTT
TRBJ2-7,-,-,TRBV11-1,CASTSGRGSYEQYF,TGTGCCAGCACCAGCGGACGGGGCTCCTACGAGCAGTACTTC
TRBJ1-5,-,-,TRBV4-1,CASSQQDGVMPQHF,TGCGCCAGCAGCCAGCAGGACGGGGTCATGCCCCAGCATTTT
TRBJ1-5,TRBD1,-,TRBV30,CAWNDRGWNQPQHF,TGTGCCTGGAATGACAGGGGGTGGAATCAGCCCCAGCATTTT
TRBJ2-2,TRBD1,-,TRBV6-1,CASSGQGGTGELFF,TGTGCCAGCAGTGGACAGGGTGGGACCGGGGAGCTGTTTTTT
TRBJ2-2,-,-,TRBV9,CASSDGTTNTGELFF,TGTGCCAGCAGCGACGGGACAACGAACACCGGGGAGCTGTTTTTT
TRBJ2-1,TRBD2,-,TRBV6-5,CASSRRLAGSNEQFF,TGTGCCAGCAGCCGACGACTAGCGGGATCTAATGAGCAGTTCTTC
TRBJ2-3,-,-,TRBV5-1,CASSSQQGGRDTQYF,TGCGCCAGCAGCTCCCAACAGGGGGGGCGGGATACGCAGTATTTT
TRBJ1-3,-,-,TRBV18,CASSPSGRDTIYF,TGTGCCAGCTCACCGAGCGGGAGGGACACCATATATTTT
TRBJ2-7,TRBD2,-,TRBV25-1,CASSEASGSYEQYF,TGTGCCAGCAGTGAAGCTAGCGGCTCCTACGAGCAGTACTTC
TRBJ1-4,TRBD1,few,TRBV25-1,CASSDRDRGEKLFF,TGTGCCAGCAGTGACCGGGACAGGGGTGAAAAACTGTTTTTT
TRBJ1-5,-,once,TRBV19,CASTPVQGYNQPQHF,TGTGCCAGTACCCCAGTTCAGGGGTACAATCAGCCCCAGCATTTT
TRBJ1-1,TRBD1,-,TRBV18,CASSPIGTGEAFF,TGTGCCAGCTCACCGATCGGGACAGGGGAAGCTTTCTTT
TRBJ2-1,TRBD2,-,TRBV5-1,CASSRTSEIISYNEQFF,TGCGCCAGCAGCCGGACTAGCGAGATTATCTCCTACAATGAGCAGTTCTTC
TRBJ2-3,TRBD2,-,TRBV7-8,CASSFISTSALTDTQYF,TGTGCCAGCAGCTTTATATCGACTAGCGCCCTCACAGATACGCAGTATTTT
TRBJ1-4,-,-,TRBV27,CASSKQGLEKKLFF,TGTGCCAGCAGCAAACAGGGCTTGGAGAAAAAACTGTTTTTT
TRBJ1-4,-,-,TRBV18,CASSPGAVEREKLFF,TGTGCCAGCTCACCGGGTGCAGTCGAGAGGGAAAAACTGTTTTTT
TRBJ1-4,-,-,TRBV6-5,CASSSAPGKKLFF,TGTGCCAGCAGTTCCGCCCCGGGTAAAAAACTGTTTTTT
TRBJ2-5,-,-,TRBV14,CASSLFTGEEETQYF,TGTGCCAGCAGCCTTTTTACAGGGGAGGAAGAGACCCAGTACTTC
TRBJ1-1,TRBD1,-,TRBV7-9,CASSLKGAGQGTEAFF,TGTGCCAGCAGCTTAAAGGGGGCGGGACAGGGGACTGAAGCTTTCTTT
TRBJ2-7,TRBD2,-,TRBV5-6,CASGGLAGTYEQYF,TGTGCCAGCGGCGGACTAGCGGGAACTTACGAGCAGTACTTC
TRBJ2-3,-,-,TRBV28,CASSSPSDTQYF,TGTGCCAGCAGTTCCCCTTCAGATACGCAGTATTTT